This passage covers 20 T cell receptor beta chains from one sample sequenced in a study of blood T cell repertoires in COVID-19. Assay used: immunoSEQ multiplex PCR; TCRdb lists only in-frame clones, some missing. The table has 200,000 or so clones, around 79% seen once. Sequenced sample: peripheral blood. Receptors originate from a man between 60 and 75 years old with active or convalescent COVID-19.

The chain uses TRBV12-3 or TRBV12-4 and TRBJ2-7, with 7 bases that match TRBD1. Unmatched junction bases numbered 4, after V lost 5 bases and J lost 9 bases. CDR3 size: 11 residues. This CDR3 reads CASSRQGSQYF. Here the CDR3 DNA reads TGTGCCAGCAGTCGACAGGGCTCGCAGTACTTC.

The chain uses TRBV5-1 and TRBJ2-2; 8 bases fit TRBD2. The ends lost 2 bases at V and 7 bases at J; junction bases unmatched: 7. CDR3 length equals 15 residues. The germline V gene has CDR1 SGHRS and CDR2 YFSETQ. The CDR3 DNA reads TGCGCCAGCAGCTTCGGGACTAGTCGCAGCGGGGAGCTGTTTTTT. This translates into CASSFGTSRSGELFF.

The chain recombines TRBV5-5 with TRBJ2-2; maybe TRBD2 (6 bases). CDR3 length: 14 residues. Trimming stripped 4 bases from V and 5 bases from J, with 12 bases between. Per germline, CDR1 SGHKS and CDR2 YYEKEE (reference sequence). CDR3 nucleotide sequence: TGTGCCAGCAGCCCCCGAGGAGGGACCGGGGAGCTGTTTTTT. As protein: CASSPRGGTGELFF. Full variable domain (outside the CDR3, taken from reference TRBV5-5 and TRBJ2-2): DAGVTQSPTHLIKTRGQQVTLRCSPISGHKSVSWYQQVLGQGPQFIFQYYEKEERGRGNFPDRFSARQFPNYSSELNVNALLLGDSALYLCASSPRGGTGELFFGEGSRLTVL.

This chain joins TRBV7-9 and TRBJ1-5; TRBD1 matches 8 bases. V lost 1 base to trimming and J lost 6 bases; unmatched junction nucleotides: 11. The CDR3 is 17 residues long. In germline, CDR1 is SEHNR, CDR2 FQNEAQ (reference sequence). The CDR3 DNA is TGTGCCAGCAGCTTAGGGAGAATTGGACAGGGACCTCAGCCCCAGCATTTT. Its protein is CASSLGRIGQGPQPQHF.

Points on this clone: A junction boundary mismatches the germline segment, possibly from a read error. The V gene is TRBV7-2, the J gene TRBJ2-7; TRBD2 is a possible D gene (6 bases). This CDR3 region has 13 residues. Germline loops: CDR1 SGHTA, CDR2 FQGNSA. The CDR3, as DNA: TGTGCCAGCAGCTTAGCCGGGAGAGCCGCTCCTCTTTTC. Translation gives CASSLAGRAAPLF.

The genes are TRBV28 and TRBJ1-4; D not resolved. Germline CDR1 reads MDHEN; CDR2 reads SYDVKM. There are 16 residues in the CDR3. Trimming left V 0 bases short and J 0 bases short, with 8 bases between. The CDR3 sequence is CASSLWSLATNEKLFF. The CDR3 nucleotides are TGTGCCAGCAGTTTATGGAGCCTTGCAACTAATGAAAAACTGTTTTTT.

This clone came up a few times. The chain links TRBV11-2 to TRBJ2-1; TRBD2 might be the D (6 bases). The CDR3 extends over 15 amino acids. Germline values: CDR1 SGHAT, CDR2 FQNNGV. V was cut by 2 bases and J by 1 base, with 9 bases left in between. The CDR3 nucleotides read TGTGCCAGCAGCTTATGGGACTTGTCCTACAATGAGCAGTTCTTC. The encoded protein is CASSLWDLSYNEQFF.

V and J are TRBV24-1 and TRBJ2-3; 11 positions match TRBD2. The junction had 10 bases not matched to a gene; V was cut back by 3 bases and J by 9 bases. Per the germline V gene, CDR1 is KGHDR and CDR2 is SFDVKD. The CDR3 extends over 16 amino acids. The CDR3 reads CATSDNRLAGGDTQYF. The DNA of the CDR3 is TGTGCCACCAGTGATAACCGTCTAGCGGGAGGAGACACGCAGTATTTT.

The rearrangement links TRBV19 to TRBJ1-3; D is possibly TRBD1 (6 bases). Trimming removed 3 bases at V and 3 bases at J, with 9 bases between. The CDR3 is made up of 14 amino acids. Germline-derived CDR1 and CDR2 are LNHDA and SQIVND (reference sequence). CDR3 loop: CASSIGQRGNTIYF. Written as DNA, the CDR3 is TGTGCCAGTAGTATCGGACAGCGTGGAAACACCATATATTTT.

This chain uses TRBV27 with TRBJ2-3; 7 positions agree with TRBD2. The V gene's germline CDR1 is MNHEY and CDR2 SMNVEV (reference sequence). The CDR3 runs 17 residues. V was clipped by 1 base and J by 1 base; unmatched bases: 8. CDR3 nucleotide sequence: TGTGCCAGCAGTTTATTGGTCCCTGGGGGGGGCACAGATACGCAGTATTTT. It encodes CASSLLVPGGGTDTQYF.

V usage is TRBV18 and J usage is TRBJ2-2; a possible D gene is TRBD1 (7 bases). Trimming took off 1 base at V and 3 bases at J, with 12 bases between the two ends. The V gene's germline CDR1 is KGHSH and CDR2 LQKENI. The CDR3 loop spans 16 amino acids. In DNA form, the CDR3 reads TGTGCCAGCTCACCACAAGTCAGGGGGGACACCGGGGAGCTGTTTTTT. Its protein is CASSPQVRGDTGELFF.

The genes are TRBV12-5 and TRBJ2-3; D gene ambiguous. This CDR3 region has 14 residues. CDR1 LGHNT and CDR2 FRNRAP come from the germline V gene. Trimming cost V 0 bases and J 6 bases, with 10 bases left between them. The CDR3 DNA sequence: TGTGCTAGTGGTTTGGTAAAGAGCGAGGATACGCAGTATTTT. It specifies CASGLVKSEDTQYF.

This sequence joins TRBV18 and TRBJ2-7; 9 bases match TRBD1. Germline CDR1 is KGHSH and CDR2 is LQKENI. There are 15 residues in the CDR3. The junction had 6 bases not matched to a gene; V was cut back by 3 bases and J by 3 bases. CDR3 residues: CASSPTGQGVYEQYF. The CDR3 coding sequence is TGTGCCAGCTCACCTACGGGACAGGGCGTCTACGAGCAGTACTTC.

Comment on this clone: Other DNA sequences in this specimen translate into the identical CDR3. This chain joins TRBV5-6 and TRBJ2-5; D is unresolved. Deletions cut 7 bases from V and 3 bases from J, with 7 bases between. CDR1 is SGHDT, CDR2 YYEEEE, per germline. This CDR3 has 11 amino acids. CDR3 amino acids: CASSYKETQYF. For the CDR3, the DNA is TGTGCCAGCTCGTATAAAGAGACCCAGTACTTC.

This clone was observed a few times. The chain recombines TRBV6-2 or TRBV6-3 with TRBJ2-2, with D possibly TRBD1 on 6 matching bases. Germline lookup yields CDR1 MNHEY and CDR2 SVGEGT. This CDR3 has 16 amino acids. Trimming pared 4 bases from V and 2 bases from J, leaving 14 bases between. In DNA, the CDR3 is TGTGCCAGCAGTTCGACAGGCCTTTTAAACACCGGGGAGCTGTTTTTT. Translating gives CASSSTGLLNTGELFF.

The CDR3 DNA reads TGTGCCAGCAGCTTCCCCGGACTAGCGGACCGTCGGGAGCAGTTCTTC. Translated, it gives CASSFPGLADRREQFF. J is TRBJ2-1 and V is TRBV7-9; 10 nucleotides align to TRBD2. This CDR3 is built from 16 residues. Germline V gene data show CDR1 as SEHNR and CDR2 as FQNEAQ (reference sequence). The V and J ends lost 3 bases and 10 bases, in that order; junction bases with no gene match: 12.

The chain links TRBV28 to TRBJ2-5, with D maybe TRBD1 (6 bases). This CDR3 is built from 14 residues. Per the germline V gene, CDR1 is MDHEN and CDR2 is SYDVKM. V was cut by 6 bases and J by 6 bases, with 17 bases left in between. CDR3: CASRSQGWVKTQYF. The CDR3 DNA is TGTGCCAGCAGATCACAGGGCTGGGTAAAGACCCAGTACTTC. The full variable domain, its missing parts supplied by reference TRBV28 and TRBJ2-5, is DVKVTQSSRYLVKRTGEKVFLECVQDMDHENMFWYRQDPGLGLRLIYFSYDVKMKEKGDIPEGYSVSREKKERFSLILESASTNQTSMYLCASRSQGWVKTQYFGPGTRLLVL.

The CDR3 is CASSPTGGHGEQYF. CDR3 bases: TGTGCCAGCAGCCCGACAGGGGGCCATGGCGAGCAGTACTTC. The chain combines TRBV4-2 with TRBJ2-7, with 10 bases lining up with TRBD1. The CDR3 covers 14 residues. J gave up 6 bases and V 4 bases, and 6 bases lay outside the gene matches. The germline V gene encodes CDR1 LGHNA and CDR2 YNFKEQ.

This clone was counted once. This sequence joins TRBV28 and TRBJ1-4; D is ambiguous. CDR3 length equals 13 residues. Looked up from germline, CDR1 is MDHEN and CDR2 is SYDVKM. Trimming removed 2 bases from V and 8 bases from J, with 9 bases in between. CDR3 nucleotides: TGTGCCAGCAGTTTAAATTCCGGGGAAAAACTGTTTTTT. It specifies CASSLNSGEKLFF.

The chain is built from TRBV19 and TRBJ2-3; perhaps TRBD2 as D (5 bases). Germline assignment: CDR1 LNHDA and CDR2 SQIVND (reference sequence). The CDR3 runs to 13 residues. Trimming pared 5 bases from V and 6 bases from J, leaving 12 bases between. This chain's CDR3 is CASSFFGEDTQYF. DNA of the CDR3: TGTGCCAGTAGTTTCTTTGGGGAGGATACGCAGTATTTT.